The sequence of this T cell receptor beta chain was determined in a study of PD-L1 blockade in urothelial cancer. Study-level information: Previous chemotherapy exposure amounted to 0 to 3 regimens for patients. Blood was tested 3 weeks (second dose) and 6 weeks into treatment. Blood samples had a median of roughly 140,000 T cells, 75,000 or so unique TCRs, and clonality more than 0.075.

Documented time point: pretreatment peripheral blood. Profiled with immunoSEQ multiplex PCR; TCRdb holds only in-frame clones, not every one. Of fewer than 45,000 clones in the sample, 82% were seen once. Germline CDR1 and CDR2: MDHEN and SYDVKM. The CDR3 consists of 13 residues. Trimming cost V 7 bases and J 3 bases, with 11 bases left between them. The specimen was PBMCs, collected around atezolizumab (anti-PD-L1) treatment. This rearrangement joins TRBV28 to TRBJ2-3; tentative D call: TRBD2 (6 bases). This clonotype originated in a man aged 55 to 70 with urothelial cancer. The CDR3: CASTAGRTDTQYF. CDR3 sequence (DNA): TGTGCCAGCACGGCGGGGAGGACAGATACGCAGTATTTT.